The clone carrying this TCR beta chain was recorded many times. Its matching antigen is unknown. In germline, CDR1 is LGHDT, CDR2 YNNKEL (reference sequence). J was trimmed by 7 bases and V by 0 bases; bases with no gene match: 11. The CDR3 is 17 residues long. Library preparation (for TCRbeta) was performed with unique molecular identifiers. MiXCR was run by TCRdb on the PCR reads, yielding one entry per CDR3 protein. The table lists hundreds of thousands of distinct CDR3 sequences, under 15% of them singletons. The data belong to a study of T-cell reconstitution after alpha-beta-depleted transplantation in children. Overall study findings and caveats: Approximately two months post-transplant, alpha-beta T cells reportedly originated from several hundred expanded graft clones. Newly generated T cells supplied most T-cell counts and diversity one year post-transplant.

Sample: PBMCs, mostly from graft donor cells, taken 360 days after TCRalphabeta/CD19-depleted stem cell transplant. The chain couples TRBV3-1 to TRBJ2-1; 8 bases fit TRBD2. The receptor comes from a male patient aged 10 to 17 who had a stem cell transplant for acute myeloid leukemia, so the T cells may come from the graft donor. The CDR3 region has the DNA TGTGCCAGCAGCCAAGATGTGAGTCCAGCGGGAGCGAATGAGCAGTTCTTC. Translating gives CASSQDVSPAGANEQFF.